These 26 T cell receptor beta chains share one sample of origin, sequenced in a study of CD8+ T cells in alopecia areata. RNA extraction and reverse transcription yielded cDNA as sequencing template. The assay was immunoSEQ multiplex PCR, and TCRdb's table has in-frame clones only and misses some. Here the sample spans about 200,000 clones, 45% to 70% being singletons. Sequencing used CD8+ T cells sorted from blood. These receptors were taken from a human donor in good health.

This clone was detected once. The chain combines TRBV7-9 with TRBJ2-1, with D possibly matching TRBD2 (6 bases). V dropped 5 bases and J dropped 4 bases, with 12 bases sitting between them. CDR1 SEHNR and CDR2 FQNEAQ come from the germline V gene (reference sequence). The CDR3 is made up of 14 amino acids. CDR3 protein: CASSTAGTYNEQFF. Here the CDR3 DNA reads TGTGCCAGCAGCACTGCGGGGACTTACAATGAGCAGTTCTTC.

This clone was detected only a few times. The chain employs TRBV7-9 and TRBJ1-1; D remains unclear. Trimming took off 5 bases at V and 3 bases at J, with 7 bases between the two ends. The CDR3 consists of 12 residues. Germline values: CDR1 SEHNR, CDR2 FQNEAQ (reference sequence). CDR3 in amino acids: CASSDPHTEAFF. As DNA, the CDR3 is TGTGCCAGCAGCGATCCCCACACTGAAGCTTTCTTT.

The chain combines TRBV15 with TRBJ2-5; the D call may be TRBD1 or TRBD2 (5 bases each). Germline V lookup: CDR1 LNHNV, CDR2 YYDKDF (reference sequence). The germline V and J ends were trimmed by 1 base and 4 bases, with 10 bases remaining between them. This CDR3 spans 14 amino acids. This CDR3 reads CATSRVPGRETQYF. DNA for the CDR3: TGTGCCACCAGCAGAGTCCCAGGGAGAGAGACCCAGTACTTC.

This clone showed up many times. The chain recombines TRBV6-1 with TRBJ1-1; weak D call: TRBD1 (5 bases). Germline V lookup: CDR1 MNHNS, CDR2 SASEGT. The CDR3 totals 16 residues. The V and J ends lost 0 bases and 4 bases respectively, with 15 bases between them. CDR3 nucleotide sequence: TGTGCCAGCAGTGAAGCCGTCGCACGGGGCGGCACTGAAGCTTTCTTT. It codes for CASSEAVARGGTEAFF.

The chain links TRBV5-6 to TRBJ2-3; tentative D call: TRBD1 (7 bases). Germline CDR1 and CDR2: SGHDT and YYEEEE. The CDR3 length is 16 residues. V lost 6 bases and J lost 4, with 21 bases in between. The CDR3 protein is CASIRGAYSPPDTQYF. The CDR3 nucleotides read TGTGCCAGCATCAGGGGGGCCTACAGTCCCCCAGATACGCAGTATTTT.

The chain joins TRBV11-2 to TRBJ2-1; D uncertain. The CDR3 consists of 11 residues. CDR1 is SGHAT and CDR2 is FQNNGV in the germline V gene. V was trimmed by 5 bases and J by 10 bases, leaving 9 bases between them. The CDR3, as DNA: TGTGCCAGCAGCCCGCGGTTGGAGCAGTTCTTC. Translated: CASSPRLEQFF.

The chain has TRBV9 and TRBJ2-7; D perhaps matches TRBD1 (7 bases). The V end was cut by 4 bases, the J end by 5 bases, with 16 bases between. The CDR3 runs 14 residues. CDR1 SGDLS and CDR2 YYNGEE come from the germline V gene. The CDR3 DNA reads as TGTGCCAGCAGCCCCCAGGGGGGATTCCACGAGCAGTACTTC. Amino acid sequence: CASSPQGGFHEQYF.

This clone appeared a few times. The chain carries TRBV19 and TRBJ2-2, with TRBD1 matching over 8 bases. With V trimmed by 5 bases and J by 5 bases, 16 bases remained unmatched. CDR1 is LNHDA, CDR2 SQIVND, per germline (reference sequence). This CDR3 has 18 amino acids. The CDR3 DNA is TGTGCCAGTAGTCAAACCTCTTCAGGGGGCAGTTTAACCGGGGAGCTGTTTTTT. It yields the protein CASSQTSSGGSLTGELFF.

This chain joins TRBV25-1 and TRBJ2-3; no clear D gene. The CDR3 extends over 10 amino acids. V was pared by 7 bases and J by 5 bases, with 4 bases between. Looked up from germline, CDR1 is MGHDK and CDR2 is SYGVNS. The CDR3 nucleotides read TGTGCCAGCAAAGGAGATACGCAGTATTTT. Translating it yields CASKGDTQYF.

The chain couples TRBV5-6 to TRBJ2-2; D possibly corresponds to TRBD1 (6 bases). CDR1 is SGHDT, CDR2 YYEEEE, per germline. This CDR3 contains 15 residues. The germline V and J ends were trimmed by 7 bases and 1 base, with 14 bases remaining between them. CDR3 sequence: CASSPTGMNTGELFF. CDR3 DNA: TGTGCCAGCTCCCCCACAGGGATGAACACCGGGGAGCTGTTTTTT.

This chain joins TRBV6-6 and TRBJ1-2; D gene unclear. CDR3 length: 15 amino acids. Trimming stripped 3 bases from V and 1 base from J, with 12 bases between. Germline loops: CDR1 MNHNY, CDR2 SVGAGI (reference sequence). The CDR3 DNA reads as TGTGCCAGCAGTTATAGTCCAGGAAATAACTATGGCTACACCTTC. Its protein is CASSYSPGNNYGYTF.

V gene TRBV6-5 combines with J gene TRBJ2-7; TRBD1 matches at 10 bases. Germline-derived CDR1 and CDR2 are MNHEY and SVGAGI. Losses at the gene ends were 4 bases for V and 6 bases for J; bases not matched to a gene: 9. This CDR3 contains 15 residues. CDR3 protein: CASSFLGTGEGEQYF. The CDR3 nucleotides are TGTGCCAGCAGTTTCCTCGGGACAGGGGAAGGCGAGCAGTACTTC.

The chain recombines TRBV20-1 with TRBJ1-2; D might be TRBD1 (6 bases). The CDR3 length is 10 residues. Trimming removed 6 bases from V and 8 bases from J, with 10 bases in between. Germline V gives CDR1 DFQATT, CDR2 SNEGSKA (reference sequence). The CDR3 spells CSADRNGYTF. In DNA form, the CDR3 reads TGCAGTGCAGACAGGAACGGCTACACCTTC.

This chain connects TRBV9 to TRBJ2-4; 9 bases map to TRBD1. The CDR3 is 16 amino acids. The V gene's germline CDR1 is SGDLS and CDR2 YYNGEE. The V and J ends lost 3 bases and 1 base, in that order; junction bases with no gene match: 5. The chain's CDR3 is CASSEQGTGAKNIQYF. As DNA, the CDR3 is TGTGCCAGCAGCGAGCAAGGGACAGGGGCCAAAAACATTCAGTACTTC.

This rearrangement joins TRBV7-9 to TRBJ2-7, with D perhaps matching TRBD1 (6 bases). V was clipped by 5 bases and J by 4 bases, with 18 bases between them. The CDR3 spans 15 residues. The germline CDR1 and CDR2 sequences are SEHNR and FQNEAQ (reference sequence). The CDR3 spells CASSPSRGPGYEQYF. The CDR3 DNA reads TGTGCCAGCAGCCCAAGCAGGGGCCCAGGGTACGAGCAGTACTTC. Full variable domain (outside the CDR3, taken from reference TRBV7-9 and TRBJ2-7): DTGVSQNPRHKITKRGQNVTFRCDPISEHNRLYWYRQTLGQGPEFLTYFQNEAQLEKSRLLSDRFSAERPKGSFSTLEIQRTEQGDSAMYLCASSPSRGPGYEQYFGPGTRLTVT.

The rearrangement links TRBV4-1 to TRBJ2-7; D remains ambiguous. CDR3 length: 16 amino acids. Germline CDR1 and CDR2: MGHRA and YSYEKL. V was cut by 1 base and J by 3 bases, with 16 bases left in between. The CDR3 DNA reads as TGCGCCAGCAGCCAAGTTGCGCCGGCGCTGAACTACGAGCAGTACTTC. Its translation is CASSQVAPALNYEQYF.

The rearrangement links TRBV28 to TRBJ2-7; unclear D gene. This CDR3 has 14 amino acids. Trimming cost V 2 bases and J 6 bases, with 14 bases left between them. Germline lookup yields CDR1 MDHEN and CDR2 SYDVKM. The DNA of the CDR3 is TGTGCCAGCAGTTTAGGCCGGTCCACGGGCGAGCAGTACTTC. Protein sequence: CASSLGRSTGEQYF. Based on the CDR3 plus reference TRBV28 and TRBJ2-7, the full variable domain is DVKVTQSSRYLVKRTGEKVFLECVQDMDHENMFWYRQDPGLGLRLIYFSYDVKMKEKGDIPEGYSVSREKKERFSLILESASTNQTSMYLCASSLGRSTGEQYFGPGTRLTVT.

The chain carries TRBV25-1 and TRBJ1-2; D not resolved. Germline assignment: CDR1 MGHDK and CDR2 SYGVNS. The CDR3 is 15 amino acids. V was clipped by 6 bases and J by 4 bases, with 18 bases between them. CDR3 in DNA: TGTGCCAGCAGGGGTCAGTTATATGGGTTCTATGGCTACACCTTC. Amino acid sequence: CASRGQLYGFYGYTF.

CDR3 region: CASSLGPSNQPQHF. DNA of the CDR3: TGTGCCAGCAGTTTAGGACCAAGCAATCAGCCCCAGCATTTT. V usage is TRBV27 and J usage is TRBJ1-5; D gene ambiguous. The V end lost 2 bases, the J end lost 1 base, and 6 bases lay between the germline ends. This CDR3 is 14 amino acids long. Per germline, CDR1 MNHEY and CDR2 SMNVEV (reference sequence).

V is TRBV7-9 and J is TRBJ1-1; 8 bases fit TRBD1. V was clipped by 3 bases and J by 1 base; unmatched bases: 4. CDR3 size: 15 residues. The germline V gene encodes CDR1 SEHNR and CDR2 FQNEAQ (reference sequence). CDR3 sequence reads: CASSFSGTGNTEAFF. DNA for the CDR3: TGTGCCAGCAGCTTTTCCGGGACAGGGAACACTGAAGCTTTCTTT.

The sample holds a few counts of this clone. DNA for the CDR3: TGTGCCTGGAGTGAGATTACCTACGAGCAGTACTTC. It yields the protein CAWSEITYEQYF. The chain joins TRBV30 to TRBJ2-7; D ambiguous. This CDR3 has 12 amino acids. The V end was cut by 1 base, the J end by 2 bases, with 6 bases between. Germline CDR1 and CDR2: GTSNPN and SVGIG (reference sequence).

The chain employs TRBV29-1 and TRBJ1-1; D is unresolved. Germline-derived CDR1 and CDR2 are SQVTM and ANQGSEA. CDR3 length: 13 amino acids. V was cut by 6 bases and J by 1 base, with 12 bases left in between. CDR3 residues: CSVMTGQNTEAFF. Written as DNA, the CDR3 is TGCAGCGTGATGACGGGCCAGAACACTGAAGCTTTCTTT.

This chain joins TRBV27 and TRBJ2-7; D not certain. Germline loops: CDR1 MNHEY, CDR2 SMNVEV (reference sequence). This CDR3 region has 11 residues. Trimming removed 2 bases at V and 6 bases at J, with 5 bases between. This CDR3 reads CASSLRFEQYF. DNA for the CDR3: TGTGCCAGCAGTTTACGTTTCGAGCAGTACTTC.

Only one count was recorded for this clone. The rearrangement links TRBV2 to TRBJ2-2; 7 bases fit TRBD1. In germline, CDR1 is SNHLY, CDR2 FYNNEI. The junction had 3 bases not matched to a gene; V was cut back by 8 bases and J by 3 bases. The CDR3 is 13 amino acids. For the CDR3, the DNA is TGTGCCAGCCTGGGACAGTACACCGGGGAGCTGTTTTTT. The encoded protein is CASLGQYTGELFF.

The rearrangement joins TRBV13 to TRBJ2-7, with 10 bases fitting TRBD2. The CDR3 is made up of 15 amino acids. The V and J ends lost 6 bases and 4 bases, in that order; junction bases with no gene match: 9. Per germline, CDR1 PRHDT and CDR2 FYEKMQ (reference sequence). The CDR3 sequence: CASSYLGTSVYEQYF. For the CDR3, the DNA is TGTGCCAGCAGTTACCTCGGGACTAGCGTTTACGAGCAGTACTTC.

The CDR3 region has the DNA TGTGCCAGCAGTGCAACTAGAAGGGATGAGCAGTTCTTC. The encoded protein is CASSATRRDEQFF. The V call is TRBV2, the J call TRBJ2-1; tentative D call: TRBD2 (5 bases). There are 13 residues in the CDR3. Trimming left V 4 bases short and J 8 bases short, with 12 bases between. Germline V lookup: CDR1 SNHLY, CDR2 FYNNEI.